The 25 T cell receptor beta chains below all came from one sample that was sequenced in a study of blood T cell repertoires in COVID-19. Sequencing was performed with immunoSEQ multiplex PCR; in TCRdb, only in-frame clones are kept and a portion is missing. The profile shows roughly 180,000 clones, 82% of them singletons. Sequencing was performed on PBMCs or T cells enriched from blood (not recorded which). Receptors were obtained from a man in his sixties who had recovered from COVID-19.

The chain carries TRBV2 and TRBJ2-3, with 7 positions matching TRBD1. CDR3 length equals 12 residues. Unmatched junction bases numbered 2, after V lost 7 bases and J lost 4 bases. The germline gives CDR1 SNHLY, CDR2 FYNNEI. The CDR3, as DNA: TGTGCCAGCAAGGGGGCATCAGATACGCAGTATTTT. This translates into CASKGASDTQYF.

Notes on this clone: A much bigger clone sits one base away, suggesting this may be a read error. This chain uses TRBV12-3 or TRBV12-4 with TRBJ2-7; a possible D gene is TRBD1 (6 bases). Trimming took 5 bases from V and 3 from J, leaving 8 bases between them. The CDR3 loop spans 12 amino acids. CDR3 region: CASSEGDYEQYF. CDR3 coding DNA: TGTGCCAGCAGTGAGGGGGACTACGAGCAGTACTTC.

The chain employs TRBV7-2 and TRBJ2-3; 9 nucleotides line up with TRBD2. The CDR3 has 15 residues. The ends lost 5 bases at V and 4 bases at J; junction bases unmatched: 7. Per germline, CDR1 SGHTA and CDR2 FQGNSA. CDR3 sequence: CASSPKRGASDTQYF. The CDR3 region has the DNA TGTGCCAGCAGCCCAAAGCGGGGGGCCTCAGATACGCAGTATTTT. Using reference TRBV7-2 and TRBJ2-3 for the parts outside the CDR3, the full variable domain is GAGVSQSPSNKVTEKGKDVELRCDPISGHTALYWYRQSLGQGLEFLIYFQGNSAPDKSGLPSDRFSAERTGGSVSTLTIQRTQQEDSAVYLCASSPKRGASDTQYFGPGTRLTVL.

The V gene is TRBV10-1, the J gene TRBJ1-6, with no clear D. The CDR3 is 20 residues long. Germline CDR1 and CDR2: WNHNN and SYGVQD (reference sequence). Trimming shortened V by 2 bases and J by 4 bases, and 24 bases separated the two germline ends. Here the CDR3 reads CASSEESRLGHPPYNSPLHF. CDR3 nucleotides: TGCGCCAGCAGTGAGGAATCCCGCCTGGGCCACCCACCTTATAATTCACCCCTCCACTTT.

The rearrangement uses TRBV12-3 or TRBV12-4 and TRBJ1-1, with a weak D call TRBD1 (5 bases). This CDR3 is built from 13 residues. Deletions cut 6 bases from V and 8 bases from J, with 16 bases between. CDR3 bases: TGTGCCAGCAGCCGGGACTTTCATGGGGAAGCTTTCTTT. Its protein is CASSRDFHGEAFF.

This chain links TRBV4-1 with TRBJ1-5; D unclear. The germline gives CDR1 MGHRA, CDR2 YSYEKL. Between the trimmed V and J ends, which lost 0 bases and 6 bases, there was a span of 6 bases. The CDR3 runs to 13 residues. The DNA of the CDR3 is TGCGCCAGCAGCCAAGAATCGGGTCAGCCCCAGCATTTT. Residues: CASSQESGQPQHF.

The CDR3 bases are TGTGCCAGCAGCAAAGGACAGACCGCACCCCTCCACTTT. It yields the protein CASSKGQTAPLHF. This chain uses TRBV11-1 with TRBJ1-6; a weak D match, TRBD1 (6 bases). CDR3 size: 13 residues. Germline V lookup: CDR1 SGHAT, CDR2 FQDESV (reference sequence). The V end lost 5 bases, the J end lost 11 bases, and 13 bases lay between the germline ends.

The chain has TRBV24-1 and TRBJ2-1; TRBD2 matches 9 bases. The CDR3 loop spans 18 amino acids. Germline CDR1 reads KGHDR; CDR2 reads SFDVKD. With 0 bases clipped from V and 6 bases from J, the junction kept 11 bases outside the gene matches. CDR3 amino acids: CATSDLDPISGGFNEQFF. The CDR3 DNA sequence: TGTGCCACCAGTGATTTGGATCCGATTAGCGGGGGCTTCAATGAGCAGTTCTTC.

As to this clone: This CDR3 is also generated by other DNA sequences in the sample. The chain combines TRBV28 with TRBJ1-3; 11 nucleotides agree with TRBD1. This CDR3 has 14 amino acids. CDR1 and CDR2 from the germline V gene are MDHEN and SYDVKM. Unmatched junction bases numbered 0, after V lost 2 bases and J lost 6 bases. The CDR3, as DNA: TGTGCCAGCAGTTTAGGACAGGGGGCAAACACCATATATTTT. This codes for CASSLGQGANTIYF.

The J gene is TRBJ2-3, the V gene TRBV2; 10 bases align to TRBD2. This CDR3 is built from 14 residues. Germline trimming cut 11 bases from V and 4 bases from J; bases unmatched to any gene: 9. Per the germline V gene, CDR1 is SNHLY and CDR2 is FYNNEI. CDR3 residues: CAGRSGGAADTQYF. In DNA form, the CDR3 reads TGTGCCGGAAGAAGCGGGGGGGCCGCAGATACGCAGTATTTT.

The rearrangement uses TRBV11-3 and TRBJ2-2; the match to TRBD1 covers 9 bases. Unmatched junction bases numbered 15, after V lost 3 bases and J lost 7 bases. The CDR3 consists of 18 residues. CDR1 and CDR2 (germline): SGHNT, YENEEA. CDR3 sequence reads: CASSFGSWDRVESGELFF. CDR3 bases: TGTGCCAGCAGCTTCGGATCGTGGGACAGGGTGGAGAGCGGGGAGCTGTTTTTT.

In this sample, this clone turned up once. V usage is TRBV10-3 and J usage is TRBJ1-2, with 9 positions matching TRBD1. J was trimmed by 2 bases and V by 0 bases; bases with no gene match: 10. The CDR3 consists of 18 residues. CDR1 is ENHRY, CDR2 SYGVKD, per germline. The CDR3 loop is CAISESALGTGLNYGYTF. The CDR3 DNA reads as TGTGCCATCAGTGAGTCTGCCCTTGGGACAGGGCTCAACTATGGCTACACCTTC.

The chain joins TRBV7-8 to TRBJ1-6; 9 bases agree with TRBD1. Trimming cost V 5 bases and J 5 bases; bases outside gene matches: 10. The V gene's germline CDR1 is SGHVS and CDR2 FQNEAQ. The CDR3 is 17 residues long. This CDR3 reads CASSGTRRTGDNSPLHF. DNA for the CDR3: TGTGCCAGCAGCGGAACACGGAGGACAGGGGATAATTCACCCCTCCACTTT.

This clone was counted between two and nine times. The rearrangement joins TRBV11-3 to TRBJ2-1; D is unclear. V was clipped by 3 bases and J by 7 bases, with 10 bases between them. Germline-derived CDR1 and CDR2 are SGHNT and YENEEA. The CDR3 has 13 residues. CDR3 DNA: TGTGCCAGCAGCTTTAGTGACGGGAATGAGCAGTTCTTC. It specifies CASSFSDGNEQFF.

The chain joins TRBV7-8 to TRBJ2-1; 9 bases are a match to TRBD2. The CDR3 is made up of 17 amino acids. V lost 0 bases, J lost 10 bases, and 13 bases stayed unmatched. Germline CDR1 SGHVS, CDR2 FQNEAQ. This chain's CDR3 is CASSLALAGELQGEQFF. The CDR3 DNA sequence: TGTGCCAGCAGCTTAGCATTAGCGGGGGAACTCCAGGGAGAGCAGTTCTTC.

This rearrangement joins TRBV3-1 (or the pseudogene TRBV3-2) to TRBJ1-2, with D perhaps matching TRBD1 (6 bases). The CDR3 is 13 amino acids. Trimming shortened V by 6 bases and J by 3 bases, and 11 bases separated the two germline ends. Germline-derived CDR1 and CDR2 are LGHDT and YNNKEL (reference sequence). The CDR3 DNA reads TGTGCCAGCAGAAACTCAGGGGACTATGGCTACACCTTC. It is translated as CASRNSGDYGYTF.

V and J are TRBV5-6 and TRBJ2-3, with D perhaps TRBD2 (6 bases). CDR1 is SGHDT and CDR2 is YYEEEE in the germline V gene. CDR3 length: 14 amino acids. The V end was cut by 3 bases, the J end by 0 bases, with 8 bases between. The CDR3 is CASSWSGSTDTQYF. DNA of the CDR3: TGTGCCAGCAGCTGGAGCGGGAGCACAGATACGCAGTATTTT.

This chain links TRBV30 with TRBJ2-4, with D hard to call. V shed 0 bases and J shed 5 bases, with 5 bases lying between them. Per germline, CDR1 GTSNPN and CDR2 SVGIG (reference sequence). This CDR3 region has 12 residues. The CDR3 DNA reads as TGTGCCTGGAGTGTAAGCCAAAACATTCAGTACTTC. Residues: CAWSVSQNIQYF.

The gene calls are TRBV2 and TRBJ2-1; tentative D call: TRBD1 (9 bases). This CDR3 comprises 18 residues. Trimming stripped 6 bases from V and 0 bases from J, with 21 bases between. Germline V gives CDR1 SNHLY, CDR2 FYNNEI. CDR3 amino acids: CASRPGQGRGVSYNEQFF. The CDR3 coding sequence is TGTGCCAGCAGACCTGGACAGGGGCGGGGGGTCTCCTACAATGAGCAGTTCTTC.

This clone was seen only once. The chain joins TRBV18 to TRBJ2-1, with 7 bases identical to TRBD2. Looked up from germline, CDR1 is KGHSH and CDR2 is LQKENI. CDR3 length equals 14 residues. The V segment lost 1 base and the J segment 5 bases; nucleotides outside the gene matches: 2. CDR3: CASSPLLADNEQFF. The CDR3 DNA reads TGTGCCAGCTCACCACTCCTAGCGGACAATGAGCAGTTCTTC.

This sequence joins TRBV10-3 and TRBJ2-1, with TRBD2 matching over 8 bases. Germline V gene lookup returns CDR1 ENHRY and CDR2 SYGVKD. This CDR3 has 16 amino acids. The junction had 12 bases not matched to a gene; V was cut back by 5 bases and J by 6 bases. CDR3 in amino acids: CAISSGGTSLSNEQFF. For the CDR3, the DNA is TGTGCCATCAGTTCAGGCGGGACTAGTCTCTCCAATGAGCAGTTCTTC.

The chain employs TRBV7-2 and TRBJ2-7, with a possible D match to TRBD2 (5 bases). The CDR3 runs to 15 residues. The germline V and J ends were trimmed by 1 base and 4 bases, with 14 bases remaining between them. Germline loops: CDR1 SGHTA, CDR2 FQGNSA. The CDR3 DNA reads as TGTGCCAGCAGCTTAGGCCCGGGGAGTGCTTACGAGCAGTACTTC. This translates into CASSLGPGSAYEQYF.

The V gene is TRBV20-1, the J gene TRBJ1-2; D remains ambiguous. The CDR3 totals 12 residues. V shed 3 bases and J shed 5 bases, with 10 bases lying between them. Germline assignment: CDR1 DFQATT and CDR2 SNEGSKA (reference sequence). CDR3 loop: CSASASSYGYTF. Here the CDR3 DNA reads TGCAGTGCTAGTGCGTCCTCGTATGGCTACACCTTC.

The chain employs TRBV12-5 and TRBJ2-7; D uncertain. CDR3 length: 13 residues. Germline CDR1 LGHNT, CDR2 FRNRAP. The ends were cut back, 9 bases at V and 5 bases at J, with 17 bases in the middle. The CDR3 reads CASAKRESHEQYF. In nucleotides, the CDR3 is TGTGCTAGCGCAAAACGAGAATCCCACGAGCAGTACTTC. Full variable domain (remainder filled in from reference TRBV12-5 and TRBJ2-7): DARVTQTPRHKVTEMGQEVTMRCQPILGHNTVFWYRQTMMQGLELLAYFRNRAPLDDSGMPKDRFSAEMPDATLATLKIQPSEPRDSAVYFCASAKRESHEQYFGPGTRLTVT.

The genes are TRBV5-1 and TRBJ1-1; a possible D gene is TRBD1 (5 bases). The CDR3 has 14 residues. The germline V gene has CDR1 SGHRS and CDR2 YFSETQ. V lost 0 bases and J lost 5, with 11 bases in between. In DNA, the CDR3 is TGCGCCAGCAGCTTGGAAGGGGTGGGAACTGAAGCTTTCTTT. It specifies CASSLEGVGTEAFF.